This TCR beta chain is drawn from a study of radiation and T cells in renal cell carcinoma. Sequencing used immunoSEQ multiplex PCR; TCRdb keeps in-frame clones, though not all of them. This table has 95,000 to 150,000 clones, about four fifths appearing once. V lost 5 bases, J lost 5 bases, and 4 bases lay in between. Germline CDR1 reads SGHAT; CDR2 reads FQNNGV. The CDR3 has 11 amino acids. Regarding time point: baseline pretreatment blood. Treatment reported: 15 Gy SBRT to primary tumor, nephrectomy 4 weeks later. The J gene is TRBJ2-1, the V gene TRBV11-2; D is ambiguous. This receptor was taken from a woman aged 55 to 70 with renal cell carcinoma. The specimen was blood, collected from a patient whose treatment included radiotherapy and nephrectomy. The CDR3 region is CASSAHNEQFF. As DNA, the CDR3 is TGTGCCAGCAGCGCACACAATGAGCAGTTCTTC.